The source of this T cell receptor (beta chain) is a study of control samples from healthy donors and cancer patients. Unmatched junction bases numbered 2, after V lost 3 bases and J lost 4 bases. The CDR3 length is 15 residues. Germline CDR1 SNHLY, CDR2 FYNNEI. This clone was recorded a few times. The data were produced by immunoSEQ multiplex PCR, yet TCRdb's version contains in-frame clones alone and is incomplete. The sample lists 90,000 to 110,000 clones; under 90% were seen once. The source material was blood. The sequence came from a woman in her fifties or sixties in good health. V gene TRBV2 combines with J gene TRBJ2-1; 11 bases are a match to TRBD2. The CDR3 is CASSEGTSGYNEQFF. CDR3 DNA sequence: TGTGCCAGCAGTGAGGGGACTAGCGGTTACAATGAGCAGTTCTTC.